This is a list of T cell receptor beta chains from one sample in a study of identical twins. TCRdb itself ran the 5' RACE reads through MiXCR, one entry per CDR3 protein. This sample carries roughly 700,000 distinct CDR3 sequences, over 8.5% of them seen once, and the ten largest clones take 0.75% to 1%. Another study also made use of these data, one on yellow fever vaccine responses in identical twins.

The specimen was PBMCs. These receptors came from a woman aged 18-29 years in good health. The conserved cysteine and the conserved F or W are not part of the CDR3 here. The size of a clone is reported for some rows only, either as once, few or many, or as a class for expanded clones.

TRBJ2-1 | TRBV29-1 | many | SASYNEQF
TRBJ2-4 | TRBV10-3 | few | AISGTGKNIQY
TRBJ1-4 | TRBV5-1 | many | ASNQGRTNEKLF
TRBJ2-7 | TRBV6-5 | few | ASSSSDYWRGLLYEQY
TRBJ1-5 | TRBV24-1 | . | ATSDLTWGEGNQPQH
TRBJ2-1 | TRBV3-1 | . | ASSQDKGERNEQF
TRBJ1-1 | TRBV11-2 | few | ASSPGTFPVEAF
TRBJ1-2 | TRBV25-1 | few | ASSLQMGGDGYT
TRBJ2-1 | TRBV7-9 | . | ASSPRTDNNEQF
TRBJ2-6 | TRBV19 | few | ASTWASSGANVLT
TRBJ1-3 | TRBV12-3/TRBV12-4 | . | ASSFREPGNTIY
TRBJ2-7 | TRBV7-2 | . | ASRLGDRQYEQY
TRBJ2-5 | TRBV6-1 | . | ASSDLRTGGVETQY
TRBJ2-1 | TRBV9 | . | ASSVGKLAGVSSYNEQF
TRBJ2-7 | TRBV19 | few | ASRADRGYEQY
TRBJ2-1 | TRBV29-1 | . | SVESDDSYNEQF